This TCR beta chain comes out of a study of human T cells and chemical hapten exposure. Via MiXCR, TCRdb re-called the RACE reads, giving one row per CDR3 protein. The repertoire holds about 64,000 distinct CDR3 sequences, 11% seen once, with roughly 4% in the top ten. The table lists this clonotype with many counts. Time point here: pre-sensitization, week 0. Noted treatment: therapeutic diphenylcyclopropenone sensitization with weekly scalp DPC. This receptor was taken from a woman aged 40 to 50 with alopecia areata. Some clones in this sample may be carry-over from other donors' samples. The sequences come from whole blood, collected in connection with sensitization to the hapten diphenylcyclopropenone (DPC).

CDR3 nucleotides: TGTGCCAGCAGCTTAGCGCGCAGAGGCACTGAAGCTTTCTTT. Encoded protein: CASSLARRGTEAFF. The chain uses TRBV7-9 and TRBJ1-1; D not resolved. CDR3 size: 14 residues. Germline V gives CDR1 SEHNR, CDR2 FQNEAQ (reference sequence). V was trimmed by 0 bases and J by 4 bases, leaving 9 bases between them.